Described below is a single T cell receptor beta chain sequence and its context. Assay: immunoSEQ multiplex PCR; the TCRdb copy retains only in-frame clones and omits some. The sample holds around 85,000 clones, approximately 94% seen once. This sample was included in a study of technical replicates of blood from a few donors. Per the germline V gene, CDR1 is LNHDA and CDR2 is SQIVND (reference sequence). CDR3 length: 16 residues. V shed 6 bases and J shed 7 bases, with 24 bases lying between them. The material sequenced was T cells isolated from PBMCs. The sequence derives from a human donor in good health. The chain is built from TRBV19 and TRBJ1-1; unclear D gene. For the CDR3, the DNA is TGTGCCAGTAGCCCATCCGGGGTGTTTGGGAGCGGTGAAGCTTTCTTT. Its translation: CASSPSGVFGSGEAFF.